The 9 T cell receptor beta chains presented below share a single source sample, sequenced in a study of blood T cell repertoires in COVID-19. Data came from immunoSEQ multiplex PCR; TCRdb stores just in-frame clones and leaves some out. The sample includes hundreds of thousands of clones, around 89% of them seen just once. Sample: PBMCs or T cells enriched from blood (not recorded which). These TCRs come from a man between 25 and 39 years old who had recovered from COVID-19.

This chain uses TRBV19 with TRBJ1-5; 7 positions match TRBD1. Unmatched junction bases numbered 10, after V lost 7 bases and J lost 4 bases. The CDR3 runs to 15 residues. Germline V gives CDR1 LNHDA, CDR2 SQIVND (reference sequence). The CDR3 nucleotides read TGTGCCAGTACCAGCCACGGGACAGTAAATCAGCCCCAGCATTTT. Its protein product is CASTSHGTVNQPQHF.

This chain connects TRBV5-6 to TRBJ2-3; 9 nucleotides align to TRBD2. The CDR3 spans 14 residues. The V and J ends lost 4 bases and 8 bases, in that order; junction bases with no gene match: 8. From germline, CDR1 is SGHDT and CDR2 YYEEEE. Written as DNA, the CDR3 is TGTGCCAGCAGCCACTCAAAAGCGGGAGGTACGCAGTATTTT. It translates to CASSHSKAGGTQYF.

This sequence joins TRBV28 and TRBJ1-1; D not certain. From germline, CDR1 is MDHEN and CDR2 SYDVKM. The CDR3 runs 13 residues. Trimming pared 5 bases from V and 1 base from J, leaving 8 bases between. This CDR3 is CASSLPRNTEAFF. The DNA for the CDR3 is TGTGCCAGCAGTCTACCACGGAACACTGAAGCTTTCTTT.

This chain links TRBV3-1 (or the pseudogene TRBV3-2) with TRBJ2-2, with D uncertain. The ends were cut back, 3 bases at V and 9 bases at J, with 8 bases in the middle. The CDR3 is 12 residues long. The germline gives CDR1 LGHDT, CDR2 YNNKEL (reference sequence). The CDR3 coding sequence is TGTGCCAGCAGCCAGGGCTCCCGGGAGCTGTTTTTT. It specifies CASSQGSRELFF.

The chain is built from TRBV30 and TRBJ1-4, with TRBD1 matching 8 bases. Germline CDR1 and CDR2: GTSNPN and SVGIG (reference sequence). V gave up 3 bases and J gave up 7 bases; unmatched junction bases: 7. The CDR3 runs to 14 residues. This CDR3 reads CAWSGGQGFEKLFF. The CDR3 DNA is TGTGCCTGGAGCGGTGGACAGGGATTTGAAAAACTGTTTTTT.

The chain carries TRBV7-9 and TRBJ1-2; 10 bases match TRBD1. The CDR3 has 15 amino acids. CDR1 SEHNR and CDR2 FQNEAQ come from the germline V gene (reference sequence). Losses at the gene ends were 3 bases for V and 4 bases for J; bases not matched to a gene: 5. In DNA, the CDR3 is TGTGCCAGCAGCTTGTCGGGACAGGGGACCTATGGCTACACCTTC. It specifies CASSLSGQGTYGYTF.

V gene TRBV14 combines with J gene TRBJ1-2; no clear D. Germline-derived CDR1 and CDR2 are SGHDN and FVKESK. This CDR3 comprises 14 residues. V was clipped by 2 bases and J by 0 bases, with 7 bases between them. The CDR3 nucleotides read TGTGCCAGCAGCCAAACGACACCTAACTATGGCTACACCTTC. Its translation: CASSQTTPNYGYTF.

The chain joins TRBV6-5 to TRBJ2-5; D might be TRBD1 (6 bases). CDR1 MNHEY and CDR2 SVGAGI come from the germline V gene. The CDR3 length is 14 residues. V lost 2 bases and J 0 bases, leaving 7 bases between the germline ends. The CDR3 sequence: CASSYRDNQETQYF. The CDR3 DNA sequence: TGTGCCAGCAGTTACAGGGACAACCAAGAGACCCAGTACTTC.

The V and J genes are TRBV5-6 and TRBJ2-1; possibly TRBD2 for D (5 bases). This CDR3 is built from 15 residues. Germline CDR1 SGHDT, CDR2 YYEEEE. V was clipped by 0 bases and J by 9 bases, with 16 bases between them. The CDR3 protein is CASSLDPNEGREQFF. CDR3 DNA: TGTGCCAGCAGCTTGGACCCGAACGAGGGTCGTGAGCAGTTCTTC. Using reference TRBV5-6 and TRBJ2-1 for the parts outside the CDR3, the full variable domain is DAGVTQSPTHLIKTRGQQVTLRCSPKSGHDTVSWYQQALGQGPQFIFQYYEEEERQRGNFPDRFSGHQFPNYSSELNVNALLLGDSALYLCASSLDPNEGREQFFGPGTRLTVL.